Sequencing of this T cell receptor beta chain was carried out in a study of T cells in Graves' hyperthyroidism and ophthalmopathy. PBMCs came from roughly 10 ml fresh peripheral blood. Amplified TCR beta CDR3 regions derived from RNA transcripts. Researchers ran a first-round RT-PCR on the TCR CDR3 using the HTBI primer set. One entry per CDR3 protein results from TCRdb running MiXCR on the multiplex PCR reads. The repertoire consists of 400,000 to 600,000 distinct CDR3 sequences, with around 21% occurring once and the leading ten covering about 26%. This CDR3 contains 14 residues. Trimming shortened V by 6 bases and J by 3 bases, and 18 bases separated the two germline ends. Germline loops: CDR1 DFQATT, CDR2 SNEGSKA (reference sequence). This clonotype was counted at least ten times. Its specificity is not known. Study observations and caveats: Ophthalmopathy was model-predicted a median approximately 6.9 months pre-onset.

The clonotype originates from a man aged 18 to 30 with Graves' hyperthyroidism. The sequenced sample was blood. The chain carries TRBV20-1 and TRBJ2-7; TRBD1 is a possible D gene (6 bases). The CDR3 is CSARPGHRDYEQYF. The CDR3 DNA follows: TGCAGTGCAAGACCGGGCCACAGGGACTACGAGCAGTACTTC.